Following are 4 T cell receptor beta chains from one sample sequenced in a study of cytomegalovirus exposure and HLA in healthy donors. This table comes from immunoSEQ multiplex PCR, and its TCRdb copy is limited to in-frame clones, with some not included. The data hold roughly 150,000 clones, with around 92% observed a single time. Sequencing used PBMCs. Every receptor here comes from a young woman in good health and CMV-seropositive.

The chain joins TRBV11-3 to TRBJ2-7, with D possibly matching TRBD2 (5 bases). The V gene lost 1 base and the J gene lost 6 bases, with 19 bases spanning the gap. The CDR3 runs to 16 residues. Germline V gene lookup returns CDR1 SGHNT and CDR2 YENEEA. The CDR3 DNA follows: TGTGCCAGCAGCTTAGGGGCTAGCCCCTCGGTCTCCGAGCAGTACTTC. It translates to CASSLGASPSVSEQYF.

V and J are TRBV5-1 and TRBJ2-7; D may be TRBD1 (6 bases). In germline, CDR1 is SGHRS, CDR2 YFSETQ. V lost 4 bases to trimming and J lost 0 bases, with 11 bases between them. The CDR3 loop spans 14 amino acids. The CDR3 nucleotides are TGCGCCAGCAGCCCCCAGGGACACTCCTACGAGCAGTACTTC. It translates to CASSPQGHSYEQYF.

This clone has only one observation. The chain employs TRBV6-1 and TRBJ2-5, with 12 bases fitting TRBD1. V lost 1 base to trimming and J lost 6 bases; unmatched junction nucleotides: 6. CDR1 is MNHNS, CDR2 SASEGT, per germline. The CDR3 is 16 amino acids. CDR3 in amino acids: CASSEVGTGGAQTQYF. CDR3 sequence (DNA): TGTGCCAGCAGTGAAGTAGGGACAGGGGGCGCGCAGACCCAGTACTTC.

This chain links TRBV6-5 with TRBJ1-2; the match to TRBD1 covers 7 bases. Trimming at V came to 0 bases and at J to 7 bases, leaving 11 bases not matched to a gene. Germline CDR1 and CDR2: MNHEY and SVGAGI. The CDR3 is made up of 16 amino acids. The CDR3 bases are TGTGCCAGCAGTTACTCTGGACAGGCCTATCGACTTGGCTACACCTTC. This codes for CASSYSGQAYRLGYTF.